This paragraph reports one TCR beta chain. The assay was immunoSEQ multiplex PCR, and TCRdb's table has in-frame clones only and misses some. This sample has 90,000 to 100,000 clones; 79% occur once, and the top ten carry roughly a tenth. Germline V CDR1 and CDR2: DFQATT, SNEGSKA (reference sequence). Trimming shortened V by 3 bases and J by 1 base, and 10 bases separated the two germline ends. This CDR3 is 14 amino acids long. This sample was taken from a study of control samples from healthy donors and cancer patients. The sequence was obtained from a woman aged 30 to 39 in good health. The chain couples TRBV20-1 to TRBJ2-1; no clear D. Sequencing used blood. The CDR3 protein is CSASSETSYNEQFF. The CDR3, as DNA: TGCAGTGCTAGTTCTGAGACGTCCTACAATGAGCAGTTCTTC.